A selection of T cell receptor beta chains follows, all from one sample in a study of cytomegalovirus exposure and HLA in healthy donors. The assay was immunoSEQ multiplex PCR, and TCRdb's table has in-frame clones only and misses some. The sample gives about 130,000 clones, about four fifths of which show up once; 4.5% to 5.5% is in the top ten. Sequencing was carried out using PBMCs. These receptors were collected from a man aged 25 to 45 in good health and CMV-seronegative. Both conserved end residues are part of each CDR3. The D gene is left open where the match is weak. Clone size appears in some rows only: once, few, many, or a class for an expanded clone.

D gene	J gene	V gene	clone size	CDR3 DNA	CDR3 protein
TRBD1	TRBJ1-5	TRBV4-2	once	TGTGCCAGCAGCCCGACAGGGGGTGGCAATCAGCCCCAGCATTTT	CASSPTGGGNQPQHF
NA	TRBJ2-1	TRBV30	NA	TGTGCCTGGAGTGGATCCAGTGGGTCACACGGGTATGAGCAGTTCTTC	CAWSGSSGSHGYEQFF
TRBD1	TRBJ1-2	TRBV7-6	NA	TGTGCCAGCAGCTCGGGTACGGTGACAGGGGACTATGGCTACACCTTC	CASSSGTVTGDYGYTF
TRBD1	TRBJ1-2	TRBV27	NA	TGTGCCAGCAGTCCGGGGACAGGGGCTATAAGAGGCTACACCTTC	CASSPGTGAIRGYTF
NA	TRBJ1-6	TRBV4-1	NA	TGCGCCAGCAGCGTGACGCAGGCGAATTCACCCCTCCACTTT	CASSVTQANSPLHF
TRBD1	TRBJ2-7	TRBV5-1	NA	TGCGCCAGCAGCCTACAGGGGGGATCCTACGAGCAGTACTTC	CASSLQGGSYEQYF
NA	TRBJ1-6	TRBV19	NA	TGTGCCAGTAGTATAAAGGGGTATCTCGGTTCACCCCTCCACTTT	CASSIKGYLGSPLHF
NA	TRBJ1-4	TRBV1	NA	TGCACCAGCAGCCAGTGGGGGGGACAGGGGGTTGAAAAACTGTTTTTT	CTSSQWGGQGVEKLFF
TRBD2	TRBJ2-6	TRBV5-1	NA	TGCGCCAGCAGCCCGGGGGGCTCTGGGGCCAACGTCCTGACTTTC	CASSPGGSGANVLTF
NA	TRBJ2-1	TRBV6-1	NA	TGTGCCAGCAGTGAAGGACAGCCCCCTAGGAATGAGCAGTTCTTC	CASSEGQPPRNEQFF
NA	TRBJ2-7	TRBV6-5	NA	TGTGCCATAGGAGAGCGCTGGTCTTCCCACGAGTACTTC	CAIGERWSSHEYF
TRBD2	TRBJ2-1	TRBV2	NA	TGTGCCAGCAGTGAAGGTAGCGGGAGTACCTACAATGAGCAGTTCTTC	CASSEGSGSTYNEQFF
TRBD1	TRBJ1-2	TRBV6-6	NA	TGTGCCAGCAGTCCGGGACAGGGGGACAAGTATGGCTACACCTTC	CASSPGQGDKYGYTF
TRBD1	TRBJ2-7	TRBV11-2	NA	TGTGCCAGCAGCAAGGGGACAGGGGGCGGAGAGCAGTACTTC	CASSKGTGGGEQYF
NA	TRBJ1-5	TRBV5-1	NA	TGCGCCAGCAGCTTTACCCCTGTGTCGCAGGGAGGTCAGCCCCAGCATTTT	CASSFTPVSQGGQPQHF
NA	TRBJ1-2	TRBV18	NA	TGTGCCAGCTCACCACAGCGGGGAAGGGCTAACTATGGCTACACCTTC	CASSPQRGRANYGYTF
NA	TRBJ1-5	TRBV2	NA	TGTGCCAGCAGTGAATCTTCCGGGTATGGCAATCAGCCCCAGCATTTT	CASSESSGYGNQPQHF
TRBD1	TRBJ1-5	TRBV6-6	NA	TGTGCCAGCAGTTGGGGCGGGACAGGGAATCAGCCCCAGCATTTT	CASSWGGTGNQPQHF
TRBD1	TRBJ2-7	TRBV5-4	once	TGTGCCAGCAGCGTGCAGGGACAGGCCTACGAGCAGTACTTC	CASSVQGQAYEQYF
NA	TRBJ1-6	TRBV7-9	once	TGTGCCAGCAGCTTTCTCAATTCACCCCTCCACTTT	CASSFLNSPLHF
NA	TRBJ1-2	TRBV5-4	NA	TGTGCCAGCAGCCTGGGACTCTCAGGGGAGGGCTATGGCTACACCTTC	CASSLGLSGEGYGYTF
TRBD1	TRBJ2-7	TRBV27	NA	TGTGCCAGCAGGGACAGGGGGCTCTCTTTGAGTGAGCAGTACTTC	CASRDRGLSLSEQYF
TRBD1	TRBJ1-2	TRBV5-6	NA	TGTGCCAGCAGCTTGGTCTGGCAGGGGGTAAATGGCTACACCTTC	CASSLVWQGVNGYTF
NA	TRBJ2-5	TRBV10-3	NA	TGTGCCATCAGTGAGTCAGTACAGGGTGGAGAGACCCAGTACTTC	CAISESVQGGETQYF
TRBD1	TRBJ2-5	TRBV5-1	NA	TGCGCCAGCAGTGACAGGGGGCGGGAGACCCAGTACTTC	CASSDRGRETQYF
TRBD1	TRBJ2-5	TRBV6-1	NA	TGTGCCAGCAGAGCCCAGGGACAGTCGCTAGCAACCCAGTACTTC	CASRAQGQSLATQYF
TRBD1	TRBJ1-1	TRBV19	NA	TGTGCCACCGGACAGGGTCGGGCTGAAGCTTTCTTT	CATGQGRAEAFF
NA	TRBJ2-7	TRBV7-9	NA	TGTGCCAGCAGCCTGGTAGGGACTCATGACGAGCAGTACTTC	CASSLVGTHDEQYF
NA	TRBJ2-1	TRBV10-2	NA	TGCGCCAGCAGCAACAGGAGAGGCTCCTACAATGAGCAGTTCTTC	CASSNRRGSYNEQFF
NA	TRBJ1-5	TRBV30	NA	TGTGCCTGGAACCGACAGAGCAATCAGCCCCAGCATTTT	CAWNRQSNQPQHF
TRBD1	TRBJ2-3	TRBV7-8	NA	TGTGCCAGCAGCTCAACCGGGACAGGGCCGTATACGCAGTATTTT	CASSSTGTGPYTQYF
NA	TRBJ1-5	TRBV6-6	few	TGTGCCAGCACCACTGAACCCTATCAGCCCCAGCATTTT	CASTTEPYQPQHF
NA	TRBJ1-4	TRBV6-5	NA	TGTGCCAGCAGTTATCGTCAGGGTAATGAAAAACTGTTTTTT	CASSYRQGNEKLFF
TRBD2	TRBJ2-7	TRBV4-3	NA	TGCGCCAGCAGCCAAAGCCCAACTAGCGGAGAGCAGTACTTC	CASSQSPTSGEQYF
NA	TRBJ2-7	TRBV25-1	NA	TGTGCCTCGGTGGGCCAGGGGTCCCAAAACCTCTACGAGCAGTACTTC	CASVGQGSQNLYEQYF
TRBD1	TRBJ1-2	TRBV6-4	NA	TGTGCCAGCAGTACCTTTCCGGGACAGGGAACTTTTGGCTACACCTTC	CASSTFPGQGTFGYTF
TRBD1	TRBJ1-2	TRBV6-6	NA	TGTGCCAGCTCCGGGACAGGGTATAACTATGGCTACACCTTC	CASSGTGYNYGYTF
NA	TRBJ2-5	TRBV10-2	NA	TGCGCCAGCAGTGCCGACGGGGAGACCCAGTACTTC	CASSADGETQYF
NA	TRBJ2-2	TRBV7-3	NA	TGTGCCAGCAGCTTAATAGGCAGGGGGGACACCGGGGAGCTGTTTTTT	CASSLIGRGDTGELFF
NA	TRBJ1-2	TRBV20-1	few	TGCAGTGCTACAGGGGTTGATGGCTACACCTTC	CSATGVDGYTF
TRBD1	TRBJ2-2	TRBV7-8	NA	TGTGCCAGCAGCTTCCCAGGGGGCTGGACCGGGGAGCTGTTTTTT	CASSFPGGWTGELFF
NA	TRBJ2-3	TRBV4-2	NA	TGTGCCAGCAGCCAAAGGGTCCGGGGGGCGGTGGATACGCAGTATTTT	CASSQRVRGAVDTQYF
NA	TRBJ2-5	TRBV7-3	few	TGTGCCAGCAGCTTAATAGGCAGCGCCAAAGGAGGAGAGACCCAGTACTTC	CASSLIGSAKGGETQYF
NA	TRBJ1-2	TRBV5-1	NA	TGCGCCAGCAGTCTAGGCGACAGCTATGGCTACACCTTC	CASSLGDSYGYTF
NA	TRBJ1-1	TRBV11-2	NA	TGTGCCAGCAGCTCTAACGGACGGGGGAACACTGAAGCTTTCTTT	CASSSNGRGNTEAFF
TRBD1	TRBJ1-3	TRBV6-5	few	TGTGCCAGCAGTTACTCGTGGGGGACAGCTGGAAACACCATATATTTT	CASSYSWGTAGNTIYF
TRBD2	TRBJ2-1	TRBV28	NA	TGTGCCAGCAGTTTGGCGGGAGAAGGGTTGCGGTGTGAGCAGTTCTTC	CASSLAGEGLRCEQFF
NA	TRBJ2-5	TRBV27	NA	TGTGCCAGCAGTTCGGGGACAAAGGGGTTGGAGACCCAGTACTTC	CASSSGTKGLETQYF
NA	TRBJ2-7	TRBV6-1	NA	TGTGCCAGCAGTGCGGGCGGGATCGCCTACGAGCAGTACTTC	CASSAGGIAYEQYF
TRBD1	TRBJ1-2	TRBV5-6	NA	TGTGCCAGCAAGAACAGGGGAAGAAATGACTATGGCTACACCTTC	CASKNRGRNDYGYTF
TRBD2	TRBJ2-1	TRBV5-1	NA	TGCGCCAGCAGCCCCGCCCACCGACTAGCGGGGGAGTCCTCCTACAATGAGCAGTTCTTC	CASSPAHRLAGESSYNEQFF
NA	TRBJ2-7	TRBV13	NA	TGTGCCAGCAGCTACCCCGAGGAGCGGGCCTCCTACGAGCAGTACTTC	CASSYPEERASYEQYF
TRBD1	TRBJ1-2	TRBV29-1	NA	TGCAGCGTCGCGGGACAGCACAACTATGGCTACACCTTC	CSVAGQHNYGYTF
NA	TRBJ2-7	TRBV28	NA	TGTGCCAGCAGTTTTAAATGGACAGCGATTTCCTACGAGCAGTACTTC	CASSFKWTAISYEQYF
NA	TRBJ2-7	TRBV20-1	once	TGCAGTGCTCTAGAATACGAGCAGTACTTC	CSALEYEQYF